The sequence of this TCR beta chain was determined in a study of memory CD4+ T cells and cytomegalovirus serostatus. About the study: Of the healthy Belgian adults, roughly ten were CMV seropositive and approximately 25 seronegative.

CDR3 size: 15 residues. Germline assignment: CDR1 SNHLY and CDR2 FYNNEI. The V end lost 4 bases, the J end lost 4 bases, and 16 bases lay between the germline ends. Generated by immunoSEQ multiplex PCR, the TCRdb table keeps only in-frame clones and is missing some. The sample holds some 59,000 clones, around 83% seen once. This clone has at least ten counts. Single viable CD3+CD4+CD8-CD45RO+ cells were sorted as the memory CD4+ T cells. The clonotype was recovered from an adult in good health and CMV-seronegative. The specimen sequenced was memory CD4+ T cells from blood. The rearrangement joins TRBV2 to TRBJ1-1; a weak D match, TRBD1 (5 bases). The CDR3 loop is CASSGGREGTTEAFF. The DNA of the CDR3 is TGTGCCAGCAGTGGGGGCAGGGAGGGGACCACTGAAGCTTTCTTT.